This is a list of T cell receptor beta chains from one sample in a study of blood T cell repertoires in COVID-19. Profiling relied on immunoSEQ multiplex PCR, and the TCRdb table lists in-frame clones only, not all of them. The data contain 250,000 or so clones, just over 85% of them singletons. The sequenced material came from PBMCs or T cells enriched from blood (not recorded which). The receptors stem from a man between 40 and 49 years old who had recovered from COVID-19. CDR3s include the opening cysteine and the closing phenylalanine or tryptophan. D genes are given only for firm matches. Clone size is stated in some rows and not others, as once, few, many or a class when expanded.

TRBJ2-5	TRBV5-4	TRBD2	once	TGTGCCAGCATGGAGCGGGAGTACCAAGAGACCCAGTACTTC	CASMEREYQETQYF
TRBJ1-2	TRBV4-2	-	-	TGTGCCAGCAGCCAAGAAAAAGGGAGTGGCTACACCTTC	CASSQEKGSGYTF
TRBJ2-7	TRBV11-2	-	-	TGTGCCAGCAGCCGCGGACTGTCGAGCTCCTACGAGCAGTACTTC	CASSRGLSSSYEQYF
TRBJ1-4	TRBV5-1	-	-	TGCGCCAGCAGCCCCGGGGGAGCCAATGAAAAACTGTTTTTT	CASSPGGANEKLFF
TRBJ2-7	TRBV7-9	TRBD2	-	TGTGCCAGCAGCATAGGACTAGCGGGAGCCGAGCAGTACTTC	CASSIGLAGAEQYF
TRBJ2-7	TRBV9	-	many	TGTGCCAGCAGCGAAACAGGGTACAGCGAGCAGTACTTC	CASSETGYSEQYF
TRBJ2-7	TRBV2	-	-	TGTGCCAGCAAAGGGGCCGTTGGGTCCTACGAGCAGTACTTC	CASKGAVGSYEQYF
TRBJ2-3	TRBV5-4	TRBD2	-	TGTGCCAGCAGCCCAGGTATTAGCGGGGGGTTCGCAGATACGCAGTATTTT	CASSPGISGGFADTQYF
TRBJ1-6	TRBV3-1/TRBV3-2	-	-	TGTGCCAGCAGCCAAGATTTAGGGGCCCCTTATAATTCACCCCTCCACTTT	CASSQDLGAPYNSPLHF
TRBJ2-3	TRBV3-1/TRBV3-2	TRBD2	-	TGTGCCAGCAGCCAAGGACTAGCGGGAGCAGATACGCAGTATTTT	CASSQGLAGADTQYF
TRBJ1-1	TRBV6-5	TRBD1	-	TGTGCCAGCAGTCAAAACAGGGGGTTCTGGACTGAAGCTTTCTTT	CASSQNRGFWTEAFF
TRBJ1-3	TRBV5-5	-	-	TGTGCCAGCAGCTTGGCACCGGAGTCTGGAAACACCATATATTTT	CASSLAPESGNTIYF
TRBJ2-7	TRBV5-6	TRBD1	-	TGTGCCAGCAGCTTTCCGCTGGGACAGGGGGACGAGCAGTACTTC	CASSFPLGQGDEQYF
TRBJ1-3	TRBV3-1/TRBV3-2	-	-	TGTGCCAGCAGCGCCGGGACACCTTACTCTGGAAACACCATATATTTT	CASSAGTPYSGNTIYF
TRBJ1-2	TRBV6-5	TRBD1	-	TGTGCCAGCAGTTACGATCTTTGGACAGGGACAGTTGGCTACACCTTC	CASSYDLWTGTVGYTF
TRBJ1-6	TRBV7-8	-	-	TGTGCCAGCAGCTATCTGGAGCCTTATAATTCACCCCTCCACTTT	CASSYLEPYNSPLHF
TRBJ2-3	TRBV6-5	TRBD2	-	TGTGCCAGCAGTTCCCATAGCGGGGGGAGAATAGATACGCAGTATTTT	CASSSHSGGRIDTQYF
TRBJ1-4	TRBV28	-	-	TGTGCCAGCAGCACACAGGGAAGGGGTGAAAAACTGTTTTTT	CASSTQGRGEKLFF
TRBJ1-1	TRBV10-3	TRBD1	-	TGTGCCATCAGCTTGAGACAGGGGGGCTTCATGAACACTGAAGCTTTCTTT	CAISLRQGGFMNTEAFF
TRBJ1-2	TRBV18	TRBD1	-	TGTGCCAGCTCACCCGGACAGGGAGTAGATGGCTACACCTTC	CASSPGQGVDGYTF
TRBJ1-2	TRBV28	TRBD1	-	TGTGCCAGCAGTGCATACACAGGGGTTTATGGCTACACCTTC	CASSAYTGVYGYTF
TRBJ2-3	TRBV6-5	-	-	TGTGCCAGCAGCCCCGGGAGATACACAGATACGCAGTATTTT	CASSPGRYTDTQYF
TRBJ2-5	TRBV27	-	-	TGTGCCAGCAGTTTACGGTGGCAGGGCGCGGAGACCCAGTACTTC	CASSLRWQGAETQYF
TRBJ2-2	TRBV9	TRBD1	once	TGTGCCAGCAGCGCAAGGACAGGGGGCAACACCGGGGAGCTGTTTTTT	CASSARTGGNTGELFF
TRBJ2-1	TRBV27	-	once	TGTGCCAGCAGTTCTGCAGCCTACAATGAGCAGTTCTTC	CASSSAAYNEQFF
TRBJ1-2	TRBV25-1	TRBD1	-	TGTGCCAGCAGTGGGACAGGGGGCGTCTATGGCTACACCTTC	CASSGTGGVYGYTF
TRBJ2-2	TRBV5-4	TRBD2	-	TGTGCCAGCAGCTTGGCCAGACTAGCGGGGGGCGACACCGGGGAGCTGTTTTTT	CASSLARLAGGDTGELFF
TRBJ1-4	TRBV7-2	TRBD1	-	TGTGCCAGCAGCCTTAGACAGGGGGGGAATGAAAAACTGTTTTTT	CASSLRQGGNEKLFF
TRBJ1-4	TRBV5-1	TRBD1	-	TGCGCCAGCAGCATCTCGGACAGGGGAGGCGAAAAACTGTTTTTT	CASSISDRGGEKLFF
TRBJ1-2	TRBV5-6	-	once	TGTGCCAGCAGCGGGCCAGCCCTCGTAGATGGCTACACCTTC	CASSGPALVDGYTF
TRBJ2-1	TRBV6-5	TRBD1	-	TGTGCCAGCAGTTACACAGGGGGCCACTACAATGAGCAGTTCTTC	CASSYTGGHYNEQFF
TRBJ2-3	TRBV5-1	TRBD2	few	TGCGCCAGCACACCAACAACTAGCGGGACCACAGATACGCAGTATTTT	CASTPTTSGTTDTQYF
TRBJ1-2	TRBV5-1	TRBD1	-	TGCGCCAGCAGCACCGGGACAGGGGGTCAAGGCTACACCTTC	CASSTGTGGQGYTF
TRBJ2-4	TRBV27	TRBD1	-	TGTGCCAGCTTCCCTACAGGGGGCTTAGCCAAAAACATTCAGTACTTC	CASFPTGGLAKNIQYF
TRBJ2-1	TRBV5-1	TRBD1	-	TGCGCCAGCAGCTTGACTCTCCGGGACAGGTGGGCTGGCAATGAGCAGTTCTTC	CASSLTLRDRWAGNEQFF
TRBJ2-3	TRBV28	-	-	TGTGCCAGCCTAAGCACAGATACGCAGTATTTT	CASLSTDTQYF
TRBJ2-1	TRBV9	TRBD2	-	TGTGCCAGCAGCGGAACGAGCGGGAGCTACAATGAGCAGTTCTTC	CASSGTSGSYNEQFF
TRBJ1-2	TRBV29-1	-	-	TGCAGCGTTGAGGAGCACAGGGAAGTCTATGGCTACACCTTC	CSVEEHREVYGYTF
TRBJ1-6	TRBV25-1	-	-	TGTGCCAGCAGTGAATATGCAGGGGCCCACTCACCCCTCCACTTT	CASSEYAGAHSPLHF
TRBJ2-2	TRBV7-6	-	few	TGTGCCAGCAGCCCCTCCAGGTCGGCTAACACCGGGGAGCTGTTTTTT	CASSPSRSANTGELFF
TRBJ1-4	TRBV27	TRBD1	-	TGTGCCAGCAGTCCGACAGGGGGCTATCGGACTAATGAAAAACTGTTTTTT	CASSPTGGYRTNEKLFF
TRBJ1-5	TRBV6-5	-	-	TGTGCCAGCAGTAAGAGGGGGCAGCCCCAGCATTTT	CASSKRGQPQHF
TRBJ1-1	TRBV27	TRBD1	-	TGTGCCAGCAGGGAAACGGGACAGGGGGTCACTGAAGCTTTCTTT	CASRETGQGVTEAFF
TRBJ2-2	TRBV7-8	-	once	TGTGCCAGCAGCTTGATCCAGGGCACCGGGGAGCTGTTTTTT	CASSLIQGTGELFF
TRBJ1-5	TRBV6-6	-	-	TGTGCCTCAGAGTGGGGAGGCAATCAGCCCCAGCATTTT	CASEWGGNQPQHF
TRBJ2-1	TRBV27	TRBD1	-	TGTGCCAGCAGTTTTGGGACAGGGACCTACAATGAGCAGTTCTTC	CASSFGTGTYNEQFF